Sequencing of this TCR beta chain was carried out in a study of CD8 T cells in ankylosing spondylitis. Points from the study as a whole: Disease-linked clones had a CD8+ phenotype and relatively low frequency in peripheral blood. Blood of patients with ankylosing spondylitis appeared to be characterized by a TCR beta motif of about 8 highly homologous variants. Reports of some motif variants in reactive arthritis synovial fluid and blood predate this one. As reported, disease-linked clones showed significant enrichment in matched ankylosing spondylitis synovial fluid.

On this clonotype itself: The antigen is unknown.

The CDR3 sequence is 12 residues long. The ends were cut back, 2 bases at V and 6 bases at J, with 5 bases in the middle. CDR1 and CDR2 (germline): SEHNR, FQNEAQ (reference sequence). Library preparation for TCR beta used quantitative 5'-RACE with molecular barcodes. MiXCR, run by TCRdb on the 5' RACE reads, gives a single entry per CDR3 protein. The sample has approximately 400,000 distinct CDR3 sequences; approximately 26% are singletons. The rearrangement joins TRBV7-9 to TRBJ1-5; D is uncertain. The specimen was blood, either unsorted or a sorted T cell fraction (not recorded which). The TCR was taken from a male donor with ankylosing spondylitis. The CDR3 spells CASSLLSQPQHF. In DNA form, the CDR3 reads TGTGCCAGCAGCTTACTTAGTCAGCCCCAGCATTTT.